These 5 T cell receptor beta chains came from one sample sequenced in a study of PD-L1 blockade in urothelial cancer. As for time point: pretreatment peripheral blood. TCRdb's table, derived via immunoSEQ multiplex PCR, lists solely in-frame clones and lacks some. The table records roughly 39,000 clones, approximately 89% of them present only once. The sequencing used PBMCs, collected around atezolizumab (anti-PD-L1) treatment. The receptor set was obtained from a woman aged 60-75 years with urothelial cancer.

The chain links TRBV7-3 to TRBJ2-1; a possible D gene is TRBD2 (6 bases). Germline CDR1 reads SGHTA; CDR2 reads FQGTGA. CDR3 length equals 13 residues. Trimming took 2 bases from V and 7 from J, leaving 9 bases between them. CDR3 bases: TGTGCCAGCAGCTTAGGCGGGGAAAATGAGCAGTTCTTC. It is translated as CASSLGGENEQFF.

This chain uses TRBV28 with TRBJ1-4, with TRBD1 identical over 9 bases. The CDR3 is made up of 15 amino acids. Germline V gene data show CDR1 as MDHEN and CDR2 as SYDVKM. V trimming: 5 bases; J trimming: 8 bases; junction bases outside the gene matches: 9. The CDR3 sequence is CASSIGGTGTEKLFF. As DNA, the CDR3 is TGTGCCAGCAGTATTGGAGGGACAGGGACAGAAAAACTGTTTTTT.

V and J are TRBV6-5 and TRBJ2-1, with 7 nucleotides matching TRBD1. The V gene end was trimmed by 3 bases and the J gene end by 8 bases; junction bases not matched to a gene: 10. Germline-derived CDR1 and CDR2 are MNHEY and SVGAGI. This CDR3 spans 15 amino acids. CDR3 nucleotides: TGTGCCAGCAGTTATGGAGGACAGGAGAGGGATGAGCAGTTCTTC. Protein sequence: CASSYGGQERDEQFF.

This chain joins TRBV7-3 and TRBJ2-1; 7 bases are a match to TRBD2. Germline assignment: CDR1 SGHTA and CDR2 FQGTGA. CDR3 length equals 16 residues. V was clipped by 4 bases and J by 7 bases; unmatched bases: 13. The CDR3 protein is CASSSQGAGVGNEQFF. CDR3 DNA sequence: TGTGCCAGCAGCTCCCAGGGTGCGGGAGTGGGAAATGAGCAGTTCTTC.

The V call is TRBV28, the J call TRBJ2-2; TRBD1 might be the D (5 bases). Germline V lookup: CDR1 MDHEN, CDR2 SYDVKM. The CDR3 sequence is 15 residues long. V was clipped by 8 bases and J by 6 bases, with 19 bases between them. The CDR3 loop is CASAKPQGSAGELFF. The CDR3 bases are TGTGCCAGCGCTAAGCCCCAGGGTTCCGCCGGGGAGCTGTTTTTT.